Shown below are 24 T cell receptor beta chains from a single sample sequenced in a study of graft-versus-host responses after intestinal transplantation. Sequencing used immunoSEQ multiplex PCR; TCRdb keeps in-frame clones, though not all of them. The repertoire holds more than 55,000 clones, with about 90% as singletons. This specimen consisted of PBMCs, obtained 26 days after transplant. The receptors here all came from a human patient who received an intestinal transplant, so some T cells may come from the graft donor.

The V call is TRBV6-1, the J call TRBJ2-7; no clear D. V was clipped by 3 bases and J by 1 base, with 7 bases between them. This CDR3 spans 13 amino acids. In germline, CDR1 is MNHNS, CDR2 SASEGT. The CDR3 sequence is CASSEGLSYEQYV. CDR3 DNA sequence: TGTGCCAGCAGTGAGGGCCTATCCTACGAGCAGTACGTC.

This chain connects TRBV9 to TRBJ1-2; D might be TRBD1 (6 bases). V lost 0 bases, J lost 0 bases, and 9 bases lay in between. Germline V lookup: CDR1 SGDLS, CDR2 YYNGEE. The CDR3 contains 15 residues. The CDR3 nucleotides are TGTGCCAGCAGCGTAGAGACAGGACCTAACTATGGCTACACCTTC. Protein: CASSVETGPNYGYTF.

This clone was seen a few times. The rearrangement links TRBV4-2 to TRBJ2-1; 9 nucleotides match TRBD1. V lost 1 base, J lost 3 bases, and 1 base stayed unmatched. Looked up from germline, CDR1 is LGHNA and CDR2 is YNFKEQ. This CDR3 contains 15 residues. The CDR3 region is CASSQGTGDYNEQFF. As DNA, the CDR3 is TGTGCCAGCAGCCAAGGGACAGGGGACTACAATGAGCAGTTCTTC.

The chain is built from TRBV9 and TRBJ2-5, with a weak D call TRBD2 (6 bases). From germline, CDR1 is SGDLS and CDR2 YYNGEE. V was shortened by 3 bases and J by 1 base, with 10 bases between the two germline ends. This CDR3 is built from 14 residues. Written as DNA, the CDR3 is TGTGCCAGCAGCGCCTCGGGAGCCCAAGAGACCCAGTACTTC. It specifies CASSASGAQETQYF. Based on the CDR3 plus reference TRBV9 and TRBJ2-5, the full variable domain is DSGVTQTPKHLITATGQRVTLRCSPRSGDLSVYWYQQSLDQGLQFLIQYYNGEERAKGNILERFSAQQFPDLHSELNLSSLELGDSALYFCASSASGAQETQYFGPGTRLLVL.

This chain connects TRBV4-2 to TRBJ1-4; TRBD1 is a possible D gene (6 bases). This CDR3 contains 15 residues. CDR1 is LGHNA and CDR2 is YNFKEQ in the germline V gene. Deletions cut 0 bases from V and 5 bases from J, with 10 bases between. The CDR3 sequence: CASSQEQGSNEKLFF. CDR3 coding DNA: TGTGCCAGCAGCCAAGAACAGGGATCGAATGAAAAACTGTTTTTT.

This chain uses TRBV6-5 with TRBJ2-6; 7 bases align to TRBD1. V lost 7 bases to trimming and J lost 2 bases; unmatched junction nucleotides: 5. This CDR3 is built from 15 residues. Germline V gives CDR1 MNHEY, CDR2 SVGAGI. The CDR3 reads CASTLTGAGANVLTF. DNA for the CDR3: TGTGCCAGCACCCTAACAGGGGCTGGGGCCAACGTCCTGACTTTC.

The chain has TRBV19 and TRBJ2-1, with 7 nucleotides matching TRBD2. Germline V gene sequence: CDR1 LNHDA, CDR2 SQIVND (reference sequence). The CDR3 is made up of 13 amino acids. V lost 5 bases and J lost 8; bases outside the gene matches: 6. The CDR3 DNA reads as TGTGCCAGTAGTCCGTGGGGGGGACATGAGCAGTTCTTC. It specifies CASSPWGGHEQFF.

The chain combines TRBV11-2 with TRBJ2-7; perhaps TRBD1 as D (6 bases). Looked up from germline, CDR1 is SGHAT and CDR2 is FQNNGV. The V and J ends lost 5 bases and 7 bases respectively, with 24 bases between them. The CDR3 runs to 16 residues. CDR3 amino acids: CASSHGQSLVRGEQYV. As DNA, the CDR3 is TGTGCCAGCAGCCACGGACAGTCTCTTGTCAGGGGAGAGCAGTACGTC.

The chain employs TRBV18 and TRBJ2-5; maybe TRBD2 (6 bases). CDR1 is KGHSH, CDR2 LQKENI, per germline. The CDR3 extends over 14 amino acids. V was clipped by 1 base and J by 2 bases, with 8 bases between them. The CDR3 DNA reads as TGTGCCAGCTCACCACTGGGGGGACAAGAGACCCAGTACTTC. Its translation is CASSPLGGQETQYF.

J is TRBJ1-3 and V is TRBV9, with a possible D match to TRBD1 (6 bases). The germline V gene has CDR1 SGDLS and CDR2 YYNGEE. V lost 4 bases to trimming and J lost 4 bases, with 15 bases between them. CDR3 length: 15 amino acids. Written as DNA, the CDR3 is TGTGCCAGCAGCCCGAGGTGGGGGCAGGGAAACACCATATATTTT. Amino acid sequence: CASSPRWGQGNTIYF.

The V call is TRBV19, the J call TRBJ1-5; unclear D gene. V was shortened by 6 bases and J by 2 bases, with 14 bases between the two germline ends. This CDR3 contains 15 residues. Germline V gene data show CDR1 as LNHDA and CDR2 as SQIVND (reference sequence). The CDR3 protein is CASSPTLSGNQPQHF. The DNA for the CDR3 is TGTGCCAGTAGCCCCACCCTTTCAGGCAATCAGCCCCAGCATTTT.

The chain couples TRBV9 to TRBJ1-2; 7 nucleotides align to TRBD1. The V and J ends lost 3 bases and 4 bases, in that order; junction bases with no gene match: 9. Germline V lookup: CDR1 SGDLS, CDR2 YYNGEE. The CDR3 has 15 residues. The CDR3 sequence: CASSGLQGIGYGYTF. The CDR3, as DNA: TGTGCCAGCAGCGGACTACAGGGGATAGGCTATGGCTACACCTTC.

This rearrangement joins TRBV27 to TRBJ2-5; the D is unclear. This CDR3 is built from 13 residues. Germline CDR1 and CDR2: MNHEY and SMNVEV (reference sequence). Deletions cut 4 bases from V and 1 base from J, with 7 bases between. This CDR3 is CASSSTVQETQYF. The CDR3 region has the DNA TGTGCCAGCAGTTCAACAGTCCAAGAGACCCAGTACTTC.

The genes are TRBV10-3 and TRBJ2-2; perhaps TRBD2 as D (6 bases). This CDR3 has 12 residues. Looked up from germline, CDR1 is ENHRY and CDR2 is SYGVKD. The ends were cut back, 11 bases at V and 6 bases at J, with 13 bases in the middle. The CDR3 DNA reads TGTGCCGCCCATGGAGGGTCCGGGGAGCTGTTTTTT. This codes for CAAHGGSGELFF.

This clone was recorded a few times. V gene TRBV28 combines with J gene TRBJ2-7, with D possibly matching TRBD2 (5 bases). This CDR3 is 13 amino acids long. Germline CDR1 MDHEN, CDR2 SYDVKM. Trimming pared 6 bases from V and 4 bases from J, leaving 13 bases between. This CDR3 reads CASSPGYRYEQYF. The CDR3, as DNA: TGTGCCAGCAGCCCGGGGTACAGATACGAGCAGTACTTC.

V gene TRBV7-9 combines with J gene TRBJ1-3; TRBD1 matches 9 bases. CDR3 length equals 16 residues. After removal of 5 bases from V and 2 bases from J, the junction contained 7 bases not matched to a gene. Germline assignment: CDR1 SEHNR and CDR2 FQNEAQ (reference sequence). The CDR3, as DNA: TGTGCCAGCAGCGGAAGGGACAGGGAGGCTGGAAACACCATATATTTT. Protein: CASSGRDREAGNTIYF.

The chain carries TRBV6-1 and TRBJ1-5; maybe TRBD1 (6 bases). The CDR3 has 14 residues. Germline CDR1 MNHNS, CDR2 SASEGT. V dropped 1 base and J dropped 7 bases, with 11 bases sitting between them. CDR3 sequence reads: CASSEGPGGQPQHF. CDR3 nucleotides: TGTGCCAGCAGTGAAGGCCCGGGGGGCCAGCCCCAGCATTTT.

V usage is TRBV28 and J usage is TRBJ2-7; TRBD1 matches 8 bases. The V gene's germline CDR1 is MDHEN and CDR2 SYDVKM. V was pared by 3 bases and J by 2 bases, with 6 bases of the junction left unmatched. This CDR3 contains 15 residues. The CDR3: CASSFITQGAYEQYF. The CDR3, as DNA: TGTGCCAGCAGTTTTATAACACAGGGGGCCTACGAGCAGTACTTC.

The V and J genes are TRBV4-2 and TRBJ2-7; a weak D match, TRBD1 (6 bases). Germline assignment: CDR1 LGHNA and CDR2 YNFKEQ. Trimming removed 0 bases at V and 4 bases at J, with 10 bases between. This CDR3 contains 14 residues. As DNA, the CDR3 is TGTGCCAGCAGCCAAGAAGTAGGGACATACGAGCAGTACGTC. Amino acids: CASSQEVGTYEQYV.

V usage is TRBV2 and J usage is TRBJ2-3, with TRBD2 matching 10 bases. The CDR3 is 15 amino acids. V trimming: 1 base; J trimming: 4 bases; junction bases outside the gene matches: 2. Germline values: CDR1 SNHLY, CDR2 FYNNEI. CDR3 amino acids: CASSEGSGGSDTQYF. CDR3 bases: TGTGCCAGCAGTGAAGGTAGCGGGGGGTCAGATACGCAGTATTTT.

The V gene is TRBV6-6, the J gene TRBJ2-7, with a tentative D call TRBD1 (8 bases). Trimming took off 4 bases at V and 4 bases at J, with 14 bases between the two ends. The germline V gene encodes CDR1 MNHNY and CDR2 SVGAGI (reference sequence). The CDR3 has 14 amino acids. The CDR3 region has the DNA TGTGCCAGCAGTTTTACAGGGGGGGGATACGAGCAGTACGTC. Residues: CASSFTGGGYEQYV.

The V and J genes are TRBV12-5 and TRBJ2-3, with TRBD1 identical over 9 bases. V was clipped by 3 bases and J by 2 bases; unmatched bases: 9. Germline V gives CDR1 LGHNT, CDR2 FRNRAP. CDR3 length equals 17 residues. The CDR3 protein is CASGFLTRDRDTDTQYF. The CDR3 nucleotides read TGTGCTAGTGGTTTCCTAACCAGGGACAGGGACACAGATACGCAGTATTTT.

The chain recombines TRBV6-4 with TRBJ1-3, with 11 bases lining up with TRBD1. The CDR3 has 17 amino acids. The junction had 4 bases not matched to a gene; V was cut back by 1 base and J by 2 bases. Germline V lookup: CDR1 MRHNA, CDR2 SNTAGT. CDR3 amino acids: CASSDFPGQGAGNTIYF. The CDR3 DNA sequence: TGTGCCAGCAGTGACTTCCCGGGACAGGGGGCTGGAAACACCATATATTTT.

The chain links TRBV5-6 to TRBJ2-5; possibly TRBD2 for D (7 bases). This CDR3 has 17 amino acids. V was shortened by 6 bases and J by 5 bases, with 26 bases between the two germline ends. Looked up from germline, CDR1 is SGHDT and CDR2 is YYEEEE. The CDR3 loop reads CASTQGMTRGPRETQYF. As DNA, the CDR3 is TGTGCCAGCACCCAGGGGATGACGCGGGGGCCTCGGGAGACCCAGTACTTC. The complete variable domain, with remaining parts taken from reference TRBV5-6 and TRBJ2-5, reads DAGVTQSPTHLIKTRGQQVTLRCSPKSGHDTVSWYQQALGQGPQFIFQYYEEEERQRGNFPDRFSGHQFPNYSSELNVNALLLGDSALYLCASTQGMTRGPRETQYFGPGTRLLVL.